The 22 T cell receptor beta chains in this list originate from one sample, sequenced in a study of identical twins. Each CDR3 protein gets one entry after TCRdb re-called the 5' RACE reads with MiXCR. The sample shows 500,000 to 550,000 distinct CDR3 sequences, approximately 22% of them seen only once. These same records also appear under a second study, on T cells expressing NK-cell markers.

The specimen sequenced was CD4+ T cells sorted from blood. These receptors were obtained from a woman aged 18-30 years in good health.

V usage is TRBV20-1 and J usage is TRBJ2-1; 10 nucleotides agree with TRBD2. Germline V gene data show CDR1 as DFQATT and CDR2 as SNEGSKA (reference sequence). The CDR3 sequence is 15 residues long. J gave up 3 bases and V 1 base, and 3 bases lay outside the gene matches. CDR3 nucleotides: TGCAGTGCTAGAGGGACTAGCGGCGACTACAATGAGCAGTTCTTC. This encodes CSARGTSGDYNEQFF.

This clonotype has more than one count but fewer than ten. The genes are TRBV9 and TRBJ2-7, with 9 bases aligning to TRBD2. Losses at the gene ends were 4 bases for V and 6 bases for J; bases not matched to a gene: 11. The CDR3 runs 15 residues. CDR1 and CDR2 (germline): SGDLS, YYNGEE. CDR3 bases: TGTGCCAGCAGCCGCCTTAGCGGGAGCTATGCCGAGCAGTACTTC. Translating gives CASSRLSGSYAEQYF.

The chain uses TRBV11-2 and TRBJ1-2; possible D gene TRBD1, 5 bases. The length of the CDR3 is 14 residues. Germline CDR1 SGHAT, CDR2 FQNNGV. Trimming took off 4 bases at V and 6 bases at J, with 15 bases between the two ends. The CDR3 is CASSSYRGVDGYTF. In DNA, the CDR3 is TGTGCCAGCAGCTCATACAGAGGGGTAGATGGCTACACCTTC.

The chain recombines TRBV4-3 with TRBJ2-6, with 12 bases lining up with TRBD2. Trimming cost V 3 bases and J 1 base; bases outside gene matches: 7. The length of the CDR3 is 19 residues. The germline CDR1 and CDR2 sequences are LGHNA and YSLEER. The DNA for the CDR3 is TGCGCCAGCAGCCAGTTCGGACTAGCGGGATCTTCTGGGGCCAACGTCCTGACTTTC. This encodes CASSQFGLAGSSGANVLTF.

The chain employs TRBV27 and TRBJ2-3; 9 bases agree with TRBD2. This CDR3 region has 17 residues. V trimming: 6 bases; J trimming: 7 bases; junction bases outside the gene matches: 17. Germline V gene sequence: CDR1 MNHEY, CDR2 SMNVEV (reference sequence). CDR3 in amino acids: CASSLTGTSIMPNTQYF. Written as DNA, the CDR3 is TGTGCCAGCAGCCTAACCGGGACTAGCATTATGCCGAATACGCAGTATTTT.

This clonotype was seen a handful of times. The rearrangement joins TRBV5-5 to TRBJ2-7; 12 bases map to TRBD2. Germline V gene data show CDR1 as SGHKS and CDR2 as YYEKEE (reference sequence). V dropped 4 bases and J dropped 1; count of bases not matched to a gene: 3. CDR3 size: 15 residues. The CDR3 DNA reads TGTGCCAGCAGCATGACTAGCGGGAGATCCTACGAGCAGTACTTC. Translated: CASSMTSGRSYEQYF.

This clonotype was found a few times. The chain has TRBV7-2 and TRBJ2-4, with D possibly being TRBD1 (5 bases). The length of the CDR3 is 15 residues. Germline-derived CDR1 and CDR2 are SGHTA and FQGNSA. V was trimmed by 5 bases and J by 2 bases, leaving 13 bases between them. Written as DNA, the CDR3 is TGTGCCAGCAGCCCCCAGGGTACGACCAAAAACATTCAGTACTTC. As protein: CASSPQGTTKNIQYF.

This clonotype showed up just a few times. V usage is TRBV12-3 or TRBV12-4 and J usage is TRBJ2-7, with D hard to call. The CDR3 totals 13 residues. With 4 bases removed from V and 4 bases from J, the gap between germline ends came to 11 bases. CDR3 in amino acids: CASSSPTFYEQYF. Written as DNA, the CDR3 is TGTGCCAGCAGTTCCCCGACATTTTACGAGCAGTACTTC.

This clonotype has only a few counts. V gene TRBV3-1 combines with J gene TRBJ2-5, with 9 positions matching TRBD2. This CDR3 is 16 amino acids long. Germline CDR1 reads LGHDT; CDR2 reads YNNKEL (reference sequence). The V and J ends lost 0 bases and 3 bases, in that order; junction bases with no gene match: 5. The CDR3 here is CASSQDISSGKETQYF. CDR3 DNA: TGTGCCAGCAGCCAAGATATTTCTAGCGGGAAAGAGACCCAGTACTTC.

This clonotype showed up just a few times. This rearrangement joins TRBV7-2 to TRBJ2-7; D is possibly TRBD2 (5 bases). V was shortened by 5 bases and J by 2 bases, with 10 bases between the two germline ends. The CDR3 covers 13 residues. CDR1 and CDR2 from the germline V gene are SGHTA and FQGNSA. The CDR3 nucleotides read TGTGCCAGCAGCCCTCAGCGGACCTACGAGCAGTACTTC. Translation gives CASSPQRTYEQYF.

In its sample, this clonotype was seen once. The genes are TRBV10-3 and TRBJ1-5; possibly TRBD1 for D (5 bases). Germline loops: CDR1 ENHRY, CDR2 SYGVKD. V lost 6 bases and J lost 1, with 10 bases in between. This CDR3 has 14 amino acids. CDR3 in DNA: TGTGCCATCAGGGGGGATGGGAGCAATCAGCCCCAGCATTTT. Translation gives CAIRGDGSNQPQHF.

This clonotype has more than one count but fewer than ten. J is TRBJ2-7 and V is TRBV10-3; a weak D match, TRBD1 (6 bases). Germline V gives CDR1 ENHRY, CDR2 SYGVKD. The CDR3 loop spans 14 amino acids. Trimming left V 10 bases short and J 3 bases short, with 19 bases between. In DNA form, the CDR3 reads TGTGCCACCCAGTTTAGCCGGGACAACTACGAGCAGTACTTC. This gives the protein CATQFSRDNYEQYF.

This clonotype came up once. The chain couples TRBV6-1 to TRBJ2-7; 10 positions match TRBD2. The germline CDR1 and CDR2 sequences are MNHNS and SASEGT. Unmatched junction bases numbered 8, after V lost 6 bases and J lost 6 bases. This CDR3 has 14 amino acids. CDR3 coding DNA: TGTGCCAGCAGGAAGACTAGCGGGTGGGGCGAGCAGTACTTC. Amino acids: CASRKTSGWGEQYF.

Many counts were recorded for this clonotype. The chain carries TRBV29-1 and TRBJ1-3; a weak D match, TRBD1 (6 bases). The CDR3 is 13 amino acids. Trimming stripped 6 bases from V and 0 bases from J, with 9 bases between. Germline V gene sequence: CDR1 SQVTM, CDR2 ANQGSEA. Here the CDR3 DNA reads TGCAGCGTCGAACAGGGCTCTGGAAACACCATATATTTT. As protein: CSVEQGSGNTIYF. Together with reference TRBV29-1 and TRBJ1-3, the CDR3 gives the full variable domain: SAVISQKPSRDICQRGTSLTIQCQVDSQVTMMFWYRQQPGQSLTLIATANQGSEATYESGFVIDKFPISRPNLTFSTLTVSNMSPEDSSIYLCSVEQGSGNTIYFGEGSWLTVV.

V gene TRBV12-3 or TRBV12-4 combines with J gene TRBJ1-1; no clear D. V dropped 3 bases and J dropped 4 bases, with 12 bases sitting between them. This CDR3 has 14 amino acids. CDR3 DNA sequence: TGTGCCAGCAGTTTGCTTTCCCCCCTCACTGAAGCTTTCTTT. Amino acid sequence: CASSLLSPLTEAFF.

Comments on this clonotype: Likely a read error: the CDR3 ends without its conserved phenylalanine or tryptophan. The CDR3 bases are TGCGCCAGCAGCTTGGCGGACAGAAGCGAGCAGTACATC. Protein sequence: CASSLADRSEQYI. The chain links TRBV5-1 to TRBJ2-7; a weak D match, TRBD1 (6 bases). The CDR3 covers 13 residues. CDR1 and CDR2 (germline): SGHRS, YFSETQ. V lost 0 bases to trimming and J lost 6 bases, with 10 bases between them.

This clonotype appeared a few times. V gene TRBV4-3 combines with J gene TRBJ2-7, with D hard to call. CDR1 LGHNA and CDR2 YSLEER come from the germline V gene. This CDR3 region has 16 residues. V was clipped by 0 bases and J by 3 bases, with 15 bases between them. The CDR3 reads CASSQDVSAVFYEQYF. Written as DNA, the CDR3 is TGCGCCAGCAGCCAAGACGTATCGGCAGTATTCTACGAGCAGTACTTC.

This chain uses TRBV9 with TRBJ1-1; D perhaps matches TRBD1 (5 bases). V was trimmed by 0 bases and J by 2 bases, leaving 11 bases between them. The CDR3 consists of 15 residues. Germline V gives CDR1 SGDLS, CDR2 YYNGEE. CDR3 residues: CASSVGGQGNTEAFF. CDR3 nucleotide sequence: TGTGCCAGCAGCGTAGGGGGCCAGGGAAACACTGAAGCTTTCTTT.

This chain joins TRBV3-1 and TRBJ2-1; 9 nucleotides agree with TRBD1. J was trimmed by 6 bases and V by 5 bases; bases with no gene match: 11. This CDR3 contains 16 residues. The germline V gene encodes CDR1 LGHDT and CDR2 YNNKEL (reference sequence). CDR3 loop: CASSSHGTGFRNEQFF. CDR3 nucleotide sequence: TGTGCCAGCAGCAGCCACGGGACAGGGTTTCGCAATGAGCAGTTCTTC.

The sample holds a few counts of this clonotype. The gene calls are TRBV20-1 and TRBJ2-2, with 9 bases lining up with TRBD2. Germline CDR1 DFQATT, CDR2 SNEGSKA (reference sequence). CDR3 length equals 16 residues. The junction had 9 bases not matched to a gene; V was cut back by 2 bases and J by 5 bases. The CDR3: CSARRRASGVTGELFF. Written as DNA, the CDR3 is TGCAGTGCTAGAAGAAGGGCTAGCGGGGTTACCGGGGAGCTGTTTTTT.

The CDR3 coding sequence is TGCAGTGCTAGATCCGCCGGGACTAGTTCAGATACGCAGTATTTT. Protein sequence: CSARSAGTSSDTQYF. The chain has TRBV20-1 and TRBJ2-3; 8 bases map to TRBD2. The CDR3 is 15 residues long. The J segment lost 4 bases and the V segment lost 2 bases, leaving 8 bases of the junction unmatched. Germline V lookup: CDR1 DFQATT, CDR2 SNEGSKA (reference sequence).

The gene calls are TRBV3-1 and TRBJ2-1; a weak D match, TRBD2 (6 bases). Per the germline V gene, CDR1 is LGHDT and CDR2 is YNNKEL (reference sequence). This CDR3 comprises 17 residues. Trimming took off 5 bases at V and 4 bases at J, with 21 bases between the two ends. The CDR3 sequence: CASSADFAGPGYNEQFF. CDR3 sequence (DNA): TGTGCCAGCAGCGCAGATTTTGCGGGGCCAGGATACAATGAGCAGTTCTTC.